This T cell receptor (beta chain) was observed in a study of vaccination and CD4 T cells after COVID-19. Whole-study results and caveats: With convalescent patients, a median about 90% of reactive clones emerged solely after vaccination.

Germline V CDR1 and CDR2: ENHRY, SYGVKD. V lost 3 bases and J lost 6, with 9 bases in between. The CDR3 consists of 13 residues. Oncomine TCR Beta short-read sequencing was applied to DNA from cultured CD4+ T cells. TCRdb independently ran MiXCR on the PCR reads; one entry per CDR3 protein. This table holds several thousand distinct CDR3 sequences, under 25% found once. Indicated treatment: roughly ten-day PBMC culture with coronavirus spike peptide pools or control peptides (ViraFEST assay). An unexposed donor provided the CD4+ T cells, which were collected before the COVID-19 pandemic (2011-2018). Within the sample, this clonotype is large. The antigen remains unidentified.

The receptor was derived from a human donor in good health. The chain employs TRBV10-3 and TRBJ1-5; tentatively, D is TRBD1 (6 bases). The sequenced sample consisted of CD4+ T cells from blood, cultured in vitro. The CDR3 spells CAISEQGAQPQHF. The CDR3 DNA reads TGTGCCATCAGTGAACAGGGAGCTCAGCCCCAGCATTTT.